The present T cell receptor (beta chain) was sequenced within a study of blood T cells in healthy people across ages. PCR was performed a second time for about 7 to 12 cycles using a sample-barcoded 5' primer and a J-beta primer mix. TCRdb re-called the 5' RACE reads through MiXCR, storing one row per CDR3 protein. The sample yields about 680,000 distinct CDR3 sequences, over 45% seen once. A minimum of 5 micrograms of total RNA was extracted per sample. The CDR3 covers 16 residues. The trim removed 5 bases at V and 10 bases at J, leaving 14 bases unmatched. Germline CDR1 is MGHDK and CDR2 is SYGVNS. The receptor comes from a woman between 55 and 75 years old in good health. The chain joins TRBV25-1 to TRBJ1-5; 10 nucleotides line up with TRBD1. Sequenced sample: blood. Here the CDR3 reads CASSPATGGQGKPQHF. Written as DNA, the CDR3 is TGTGCCAGCAGTCCCGCGACTGGGGGACAGGGGAAACCCCAGCATTTT.